This T cell receptor (beta chain) is from a study of long-term antiretroviral therapy in people with HIV. Turning to this clone: Antigen unknown.

Each donor had at least one pre-ART and at least two post-ART PBMC samples. Losses at the gene ends were 4 bases for V and 4 bases for J; bases not matched to a gene: 10. CDR1 is SGHRS, CDR2 YFSETQ, per germline. The CDR3 is 16 amino acids. Survey level was the resolution at which the v3.0 immunoSEQ assay ran. Clones were read by immunoSEQ multiplex PCR, and TCRdb kept only the in-frame ones, dropping some. In the table there are 20,000 to 30,000 clones, more than 75% of which are singletons. Study-wide points: Post-ART diversity increased but stayed below transplant donor controls.

This receptor was obtained from a young man with HIV. This material consisted of unsorted PBMCs, taken 4.4 years after starting antiretroviral therapy. This chain joins TRBV5-1 and TRBJ2-1; TRBD2 matches 8 bases. The CDR3 reads CASSPVLAGPYNEQFF. The CDR3 DNA is TGCGCCAGCAGCCCCGTTTTAGCGGGACCGTACAATGAGCAGTTCTTC. Filled out from reference TRBV5-1 and TRBJ2-1, the complete variable domain reads KAGVTQTPRYLIKTRGQQVTLSCSPISGHRSVSWYQQTPGQGLQFLFEYFSETQRNKGNFPGRFSGRQFSNSRSEMNVSTLELGDSALYLCASSPVLAGPYNEQFFGPGTRLTVL.